The entry that follows covers one TCR beta chain sequence. One entry per CDR3 protein results from TCRdb running MiXCR on the RT-PCR reads. The sample carries 150,000 to 200,000 distinct CDR3 sequences, about 24% recorded once. The sample is drawn from a study of patients and donors after allogeneic stem cell transplantation. J lost 4 bases, V lost 6 bases, and 20 bases had no gene match. The CDR3 covers 18 residues. Material: blood, either unsorted or a sorted T cell fraction (not recorded which). The chain couples TRBV12-3 or TRBV12-4 to TRBJ1-1, with 7 positions matching TRBD1. This TCR was recovered from a human donor who was either an allogeneic HSCT recipient or a stem cell or donor lymphocyte infusion donor (not recorded which). It is not recorded whose cells these are; they may come from a transplant donor. Here the CDR3 DNA reads TGTGCCAGCAGGGTCGGGATATGGGCAGGGGGGAGGAGCACTGAAGCTTTCTTT. Translating it yields CASRVGIWAGGRSTEAFF.